This T cell receptor (beta chain) was sequenced in a study of low-dose radiotherapy and immunotherapy resistance in tumors. About the research overall: Treatment of Cohort 1 consisted of 0.5 Gy per fraction every 2 weeks, adding up to 6.5 Gy.

This clonotype has a count of ten or more. Alpha and beta chains were covered, as first-strand cDNA relied on TRAV- and TRBV-specific primers. TCRs underwent about 22 PCR cycles of amplification with a constant-region primer and V-primer adapter. One entry per CDR3 protein, called by TCRdb with MiXCR from the reads. The sample lists about 35,000 distinct CDR3 sequences, around 21% occurring once. Germline V gene data show CDR1 as MGHDK and CDR2 as SYGVNS. CDR3 length equals 15 residues. V lost 3 bases, J lost 2 bases, and 1 base stayed unmatched. Time point denoted: after trial treatment. Treatment in this sample: LDRT plus nivolumab, ipilimumab, low-dose cyclophosphamide and aspirin (RACIN trial).

This material consisted of PBMCs, taken after low-dose radiotherapy plus immunotherapy. The chain is built from TRBV25-1 and TRBJ1-2, with 12 bases lining up with TRBD1. The clonotype originates from a female donor with ovarian cancer. CDR3 DNA sequence: TGTGCCAGCAGTGAGGGACAGGGGGCCAACTATGGCTACACCTTC. Its translation is CASSEGQGANYGYTF.